Below, 9 T cell receptor beta chains from the same sample are listed, as sequenced in a study of molecular identifiers for immune sequencing clone quantification. From the PCR reads, TCRdb called clonotypes with MiXCR, one entry per CDR3 protein. The table has around 480,000 distinct CDR3 sequences, 20% to 25% seen once. The material sequenced was naive CD8+ T cells from blood, with Jurkat cell RNA spiked in. Subset noted: FACS-sorted CD8+CD4-CCR7+CD45RA+ naive T cells. The receptor source for this set is a human donor in good health. Some libraries in this study had Jurkat cell RNA spiked in.

The V and J genes are TRBV4-3 and TRBJ1-5; D might be TRBD1 (5 bases). V lost 0 bases to trimming and J lost 0 bases, with 9 bases between them. Germline CDR1 LGHNA, CDR2 YSLEER. This CDR3 comprises 16 residues. The CDR3 DNA reads as TGCGCCAGCAGCCAAGAGTGGGGGAATAGCAATCAGCCCCAGCATTTT. This sequence encodes CASSQEWGNSNQPQHF.

J is TRBJ1-1 and V is TRBV4-3, with 8 bases aligning to TRBD1. The CDR3 contains 16 residues. Germline CDR1 LGHNA, CDR2 YSLEER. V was pared by 0 bases and J by 5 bases, with 8 bases of the junction left unmatched. The CDR3 nucleotides are TGCGCCAGCAGCCAAGATCTCCGGACAGGGAGGACTGAAGCTTTCTTT. Translated: CASSQDLRTGRTEAFF.

This clonotype was recorded at least ten times. The J gene is TRBJ1-6, the V gene TRBV4-3; D ambiguous. CDR1 and CDR2 (germline): LGHNA, YSLEER. This CDR3 has 15 amino acids. Trimming removed 3 bases at V and 4 bases at J, with 10 bases between. CDR3 DNA: TGCGCCAGCAGCCACGGAGCCAAATATAATTCACCCCTCCACTTT. Amino acid sequence: CASSHGAKYNSPLHF.

This clonotype was seen many times. The chain couples TRBV5-1 to TRBJ2-2, with D perhaps matching TRBD1 (5 bases). Per germline, CDR1 SGHRS and CDR2 YFSETQ. V was trimmed by 1 base and J by 4 bases, leaving 14 bases between them. The CDR3 extends over 16 amino acids. The CDR3 reads CASSLSDRPITGELFF. CDR3 DNA sequence: TGCGCCAGCAGCTTGAGTGACAGACCTATCACCGGGGAGCTGTTTTTT.

The CDR3 DNA reads as TGCGCCAGCAGCCTAGAGACCGGGACTGGCTACGAGCAGTACTTC. Translation gives CASSLETGTGYEQYF. The J gene is TRBJ2-7, the V gene TRBV4-1, with D perhaps matching TRBD2 (6 bases). The ends were cut back, 4 bases at V and 3 bases at J, with 16 bases in the middle. CDR1 is MGHRA, CDR2 YSYEKL, per germline. The CDR3 has 15 residues.

This clonotype occurred a few times. This chain's CDR3 is CASSAASGSSYEQFF. The CDR3 nucleotides are TGTGCCAGCAGTGCCGCTAGCGGGAGTTCATATGAGCAGTTCTTC. This chain connects TRBV2 to TRBJ2-1; 10 bases align to TRBD2. Per the germline V gene, CDR1 is SNHLY and CDR2 is FYNNEI. The V and J ends lost 4 bases and 8 bases, in that order; junction bases with no gene match: 8. The CDR3 sequence is 15 residues long.

Turning to this clonotype: A far larger clone is only one base removed, so a read error is likely. The chain couples TRBV4-1 to TRBJ1-1, with unresolved D. CDR3 length: 12 amino acids. Germline CDR1 is MGHRA and CDR2 is YSYEKL. CDR3 region: CASSQGGTEALF. CDR3 nucleotide sequence: TGCGCCAGCAGCCAAGGTGGAACTGAAGCTTTATTT.

Worth noting for this clonotype: A read error may produce the germline difference seen at one junction end. The chain joins TRBV4-1 to TRBJ2-1, with 9 bases lining up with TRBD1. CDR3 length equals 16 residues. The germline CDR1 and CDR2 sequences are MGHRA and YSYEKL. The CDR3: CAGSQGTGSSYNEQFF. CDR3 bases: TGCGCCGGCAGCCAAGGGACAGGGAGCTCCTACAATGAGCAGTTCTTC.

The V call is TRBV20-1, the J call TRBJ2-7, with D possibly matching TRBD2 (7 bases). This CDR3 contains 15 residues. Germline V gene sequence: CDR1 DFQATT, CDR2 SNEGSKA (reference sequence). The V end was cut by 0 bases, the J end by 2 bases, with 14 bases between. The CDR3 sequence is CSAREQGREAYEQYF. CDR3 sequence (DNA): TGCAGTGCTAGAGAACAGGGCCGGGAGGCCTACGAGCAGTACTTC.